The entry that follows covers one TCR beta chain sequence. The target antigen is unknown. Germline CDR1 and CDR2: SGHVS and FQNEAQ. Trimming took off 6 bases at V and 0 bases at J, with 15 bases between the two ends. This CDR3 has 15 residues. This entry belongs to a study of cytomegalovirus exposure and HLA in healthy donors. Study results and caveats: Excluded were some V segments that proved indistinguishable, including TRBV6-2 and TRBV6-3. Cytomegalovirus-associated status was assigned to approximately 160 TCR beta chains. One variant, a missense change in DCLRE1C, was linked in a later analysis to TCR beta V- and J-gene trimming.

The study sampled nominally healthy donors, though unrecorded immune exposures were likely. The PCR made use of 60 Vbeta and 13 Jbeta primers. Data came from immunoSEQ multiplex PCR; TCRdb stores just in-frame clones and leaves some out. This sample contains about 53,000 clones. This TCR was recovered from a young woman in good health and CMV-seronegative. Source material: PBMCs. The V gene is TRBV7-8, the J gene TRBJ2-7, with D unresolved. This CDR3 reads CASRSPDTSSYEQYF. CDR3 DNA sequence: TGTGCCAGCAGATCCCCTGACACCAGCTCCTACGAGCAGTACTTC.